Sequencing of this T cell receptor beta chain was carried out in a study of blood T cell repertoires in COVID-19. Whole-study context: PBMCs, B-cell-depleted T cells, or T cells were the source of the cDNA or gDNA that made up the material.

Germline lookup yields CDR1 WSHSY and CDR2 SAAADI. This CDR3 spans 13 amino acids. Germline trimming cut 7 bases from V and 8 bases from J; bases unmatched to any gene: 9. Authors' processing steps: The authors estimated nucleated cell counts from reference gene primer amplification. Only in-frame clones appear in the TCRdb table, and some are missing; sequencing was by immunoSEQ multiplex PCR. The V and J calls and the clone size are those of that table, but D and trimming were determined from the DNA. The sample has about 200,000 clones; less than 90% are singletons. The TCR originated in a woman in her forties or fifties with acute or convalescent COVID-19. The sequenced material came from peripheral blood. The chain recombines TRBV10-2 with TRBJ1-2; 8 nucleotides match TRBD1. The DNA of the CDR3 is TGCGCCAGCATCGGACAGGGTTCGAGGGGCTACACCTTC. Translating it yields CASIGQGSRGYTF.